These 5 T cell receptor beta chains were sequenced from one sample in a study of T cell responses to AZD1222 COVID-19 vaccine. The data were produced by immunoSEQ multiplex PCR, yet TCRdb's version contains in-frame clones alone and is incomplete. The sample gives approximately 110,000 clones, roughly 90% of which show up once; 4% to 4.5% is in the top ten. Sequenced material: peripheral blood, taken on day 0 of AZD1222 vaccination. Receptor source: an adult in good health.

The rearrangement joins TRBV12-3 or TRBV12-4 to TRBJ1-1; D is uncertain. The CDR3 contains 13 residues. Deletions cut 3 bases from V and 0 bases from J, with 5 bases between. The CDR3 region is CASSFFMNTEAFF. The CDR3 DNA reads as TGTGCCAGCAGTTTTTTCATGAACACTGAAGCTTTCTTT.

The V gene is TRBV19, the J gene TRBJ1-2; no clear D. Germline values: CDR1 LNHDA, CDR2 SQIVND (reference sequence). Trimming took off 0 bases at V and 1 base at J, with 18 bases between the two ends. This CDR3 contains 18 residues. The CDR3: CASSIDRTVDPVNYGYTF. The CDR3 DNA follows: TGTGCCAGTAGTATAGATCGCACAGTTGATCCAGTTAACTATGGCTACACCTTC. The full variable domain, rest sourced from reference TRBV19 and TRBJ1-2, is DGGITQSPKYLFRKEGQNVTLSCEQNLNHDAMYWYRQDPGQGLRLIYYSQIVNDFQKGDIAEGYSVSREKKESFPLTVTSAQKNPTAFYLCASSIDRTVDPVNYGYTFGSGTRLTVV.

The rearrangement joins TRBV5-1 to TRBJ1-3, with 7 bases lining up with TRBD1. There are 17 residues in the CDR3. The junction had 8 bases not matched to a gene; V was cut back by 0 bases and J by 2 bases. Germline-derived CDR1 and CDR2 are SGHRS and YFSETQ. The CDR3 here is CASSLGSPGGAGNTIYF. As DNA, the CDR3 is TGCGCCAGCAGCTTGGGAAGTCCAGGGGGGGCTGGAAACACCATATATTTT.

V gene TRBV5-1 combines with J gene TRBJ2-2, with a possible D match to TRBD1 (6 bases). The V and J ends lost 4 bases and 7 bases respectively, with 14 bases between them. The CDR3 spans 14 residues. Looked up from germline, CDR1 is SGHRS and CDR2 is YFSETQ. The CDR3 here is CASSGTGMGGELFF. The CDR3 bases are TGCGCCAGCAGCGGAACAGGGATGGGCGGGGAGCTGTTTTTT.

This clone is labeled as medium-sized. The V call is TRBV2, the J call TRBJ2-2; TRBD2 agrees at 7 bases. The CDR3 runs 13 residues. V shed 6 bases, J shed 6 bases, and the junction held 4 bases outside the gene matches. CDR1 is SNHLY and CDR2 is FYNNEI in the germline V gene. The CDR3 DNA reads TGTGCCAGCAGCCTTCGGGGGGCCGGGGAGCTGTTTTTT. Amino acid sequence: CASSLRGAGELFF.